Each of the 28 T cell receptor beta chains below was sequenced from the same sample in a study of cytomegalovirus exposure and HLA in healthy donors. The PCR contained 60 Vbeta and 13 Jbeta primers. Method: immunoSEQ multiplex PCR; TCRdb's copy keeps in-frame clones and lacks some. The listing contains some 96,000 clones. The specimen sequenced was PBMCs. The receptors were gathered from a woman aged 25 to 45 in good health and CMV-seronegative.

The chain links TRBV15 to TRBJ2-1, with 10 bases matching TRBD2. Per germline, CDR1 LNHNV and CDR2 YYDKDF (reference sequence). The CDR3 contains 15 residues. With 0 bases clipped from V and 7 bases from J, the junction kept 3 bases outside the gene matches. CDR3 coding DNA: TGTGCCACCAGCAGAGATCCTAGCGGGAGAAATGAGCAGTTCTTC. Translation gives CATSRDPSGRNEQFF. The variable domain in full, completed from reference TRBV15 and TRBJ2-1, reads DAMVIQNPRYQVTQFGKPVTLSCSQTLNHNVMYWYQQKSSQAPKLLFHYYDKDFNNEADTPDNFQSRRPNTSFCFLDIRSPGLGDTAMYLCATSRDPSGRNEQFFGPGTRLTVL.

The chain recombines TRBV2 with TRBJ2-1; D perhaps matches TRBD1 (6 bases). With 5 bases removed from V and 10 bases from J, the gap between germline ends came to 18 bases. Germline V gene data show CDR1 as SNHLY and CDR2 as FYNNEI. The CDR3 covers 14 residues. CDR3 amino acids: CASSPNLDRWEQFF. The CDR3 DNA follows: TGTGCCAGCAGTCCCAATCTAGACAGGTGGGAGCAGTTCTTC.

The DNA of the CDR3 is TGCGCCAGCAGCCAAGATCCCGGGATTAACTACAATGAGCAGTTCTTC. The encoded protein is CASSQDPGINYNEQFF. This rearrangement joins TRBV4-1 to TRBJ2-1; possibly TRBD2 for D (5 bases). This CDR3 is 16 amino acids long. Trimming pared 0 bases from V and 3 bases from J, leaving 12 bases between. The germline CDR1 and CDR2 sequences are MGHRA and YSYEKL.

The CDR3 loop reads CASSTSTGGHTEAFF. CDR3 DNA: TGTGCCAGCAGTACCTCCACAGGGGGACACACTGAAGCTTTCTTT. The rearrangement links TRBV7-3 to TRBJ1-1; 8 positions agree with TRBD1. Per germline, CDR1 SGHTA and CDR2 FQGTGA. V shed 6 bases, J shed 3 bases, and the junction held 9 bases outside the gene matches. This CDR3 is built from 15 residues.

The CDR3 sequence: CASSLTGMSTDTQYF. In DNA, the CDR3 is TGTGCCAGCAGCTTGACAGGGATGAGCACAGATACGCAGTATTTT. V is TRBV7-2 and J is TRBJ2-3, with 7 bases that match TRBD1. This CDR3 region has 15 residues. Germline values: CDR1 SGHTA, CDR2 FQGNSA. Germline trimming cut 3 bases from V and 0 bases from J; bases unmatched to any gene: 3. The complete variable domain, with remaining parts taken from reference TRBV7-2 and TRBJ2-3, reads GAGVSQSPSNKVTEKGKDVELRCDPISGHTALYWYRQSLGQGLEFLIYFQGNSAPDKSGLPSDRFSAERTGGSVSTLTIQRTQQEDSAVYLCASSLTGMSTDTQYFGPGTRLTVL.

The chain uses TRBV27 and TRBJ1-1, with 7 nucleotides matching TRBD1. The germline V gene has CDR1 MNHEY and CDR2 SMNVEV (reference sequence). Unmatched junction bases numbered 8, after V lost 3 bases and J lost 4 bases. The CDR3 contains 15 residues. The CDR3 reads CASSFAGGGVTEAFF. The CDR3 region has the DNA TGTGCCAGCAGTTTCGCAGGGGGTGGGGTCACTGAAGCTTTCTTT.

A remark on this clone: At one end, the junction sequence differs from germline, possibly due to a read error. For the CDR3, the DNA is TGTGCTAGCAGCACCCAGGCGGGAACCTACAATGAGCAGTTCTTC. This sequence encodes CASSTQAGTYNEQFF. The V and J genes are TRBV7-7 and TRBJ2-1; TRBD2 is a possible D gene (6 bases). The CDR3 has 15 amino acids. Per germline, CDR1 SSHAT and CDR2 FNYEAQ (reference sequence).

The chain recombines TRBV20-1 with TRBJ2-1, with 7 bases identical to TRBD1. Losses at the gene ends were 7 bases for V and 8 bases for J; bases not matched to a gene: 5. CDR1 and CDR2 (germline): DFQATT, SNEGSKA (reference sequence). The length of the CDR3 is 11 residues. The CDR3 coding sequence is TGCAGTGGAGGGACAGCCGATGAGCAGTTCTTC. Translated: CSGGTADEQFF.

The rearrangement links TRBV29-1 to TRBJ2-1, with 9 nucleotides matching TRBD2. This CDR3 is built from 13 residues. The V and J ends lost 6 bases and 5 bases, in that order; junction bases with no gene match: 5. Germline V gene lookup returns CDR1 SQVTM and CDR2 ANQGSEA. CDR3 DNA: TGCAGCGTCGGACTAGCGCTAAACAATGAGCAGTTCTTC. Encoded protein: CSVGLALNNEQFF.

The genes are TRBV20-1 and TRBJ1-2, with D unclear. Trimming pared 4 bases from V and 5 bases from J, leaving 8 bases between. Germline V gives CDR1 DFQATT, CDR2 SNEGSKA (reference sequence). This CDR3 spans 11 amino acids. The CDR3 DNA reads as TGCAGTGCTAACAGCCCTTATGGCTACACCTTC. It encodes CSANSPYGYTF.

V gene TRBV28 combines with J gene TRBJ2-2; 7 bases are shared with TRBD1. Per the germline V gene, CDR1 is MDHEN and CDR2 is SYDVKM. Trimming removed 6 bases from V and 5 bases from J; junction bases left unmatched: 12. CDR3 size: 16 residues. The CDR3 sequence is CASRLLNSGGTGELFF. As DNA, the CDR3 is TGTGCCAGCAGGCTACTTAATTCAGGGGGTACCGGGGAGCTGTTTTTT.

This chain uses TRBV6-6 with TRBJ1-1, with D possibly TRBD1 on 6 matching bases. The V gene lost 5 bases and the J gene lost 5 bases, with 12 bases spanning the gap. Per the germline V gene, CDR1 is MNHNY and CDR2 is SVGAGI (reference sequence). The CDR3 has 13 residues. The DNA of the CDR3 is TGTGCCAGCAGTAGAAACAGGGTAACTGAAGCTTTCTTT. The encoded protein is CASSRNRVTEAFF.

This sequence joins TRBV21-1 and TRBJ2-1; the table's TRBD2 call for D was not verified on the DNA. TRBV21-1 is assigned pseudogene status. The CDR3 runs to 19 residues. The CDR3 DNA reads TGTGCCAGCAGACCTGAAGGGACTAGCGGGGATCACTCCTACAATGAGCAGTTCTTC. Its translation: CASRPEGTSGDHSYNEQFF.

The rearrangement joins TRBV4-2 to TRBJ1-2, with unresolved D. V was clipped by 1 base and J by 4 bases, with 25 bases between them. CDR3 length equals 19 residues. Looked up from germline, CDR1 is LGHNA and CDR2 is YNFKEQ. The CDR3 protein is CASSQGSRIQSPRAYGYTF. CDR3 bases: TGTGCCAGCAGCCAAGGTAGCCGAATTCAGTCTCCGAGGGCCTATGGCTACACCTTC.

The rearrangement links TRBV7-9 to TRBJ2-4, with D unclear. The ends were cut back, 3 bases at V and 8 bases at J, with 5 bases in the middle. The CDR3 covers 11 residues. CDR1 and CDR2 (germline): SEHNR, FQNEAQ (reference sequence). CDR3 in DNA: TGTGCCAGCAGCTTTTCGGACATTCAGTACTTC. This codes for CASSFSDIQYF.

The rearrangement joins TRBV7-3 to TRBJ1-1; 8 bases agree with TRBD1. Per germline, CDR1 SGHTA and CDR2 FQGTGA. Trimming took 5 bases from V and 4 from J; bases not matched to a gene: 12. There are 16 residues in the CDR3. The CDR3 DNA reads TGTGCCAGCAGCCCCACGTCAGGGGGCAGGAGCACTGAAGCTTTCTTT. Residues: CASSPTSGGRSTEAFF. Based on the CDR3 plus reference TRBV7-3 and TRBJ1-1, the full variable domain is GAGVSQTPSNKVTEKGKYVELRCDPISGHTALYWYRQSLGQGPEFLIYFQGTGAADDSGLPNDRFFAVRPEGSVSTLKIQRTERGDSAVYLCASSPTSGGRSTEAFFGQGTRLTVV.

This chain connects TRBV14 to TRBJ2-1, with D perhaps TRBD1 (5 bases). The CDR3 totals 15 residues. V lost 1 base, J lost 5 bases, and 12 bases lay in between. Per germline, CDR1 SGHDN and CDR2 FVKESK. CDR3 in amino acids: CASSQVRTWDNEQFF. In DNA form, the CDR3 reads TGTGCCAGCAGCCAAGTACGGACATGGGACAATGAGCAGTTCTTC. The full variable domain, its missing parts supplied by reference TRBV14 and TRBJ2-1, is EAGVTQFPSHSVIEKGQTVTLRCDPISGHDNLYWYRRVMGKEIKFLLHFVKESKQDESGMPNNRFLAERTGGTYSTLKVQPAELEDSGVYFCASSQVRTWDNEQFFGPGTRLTVL.

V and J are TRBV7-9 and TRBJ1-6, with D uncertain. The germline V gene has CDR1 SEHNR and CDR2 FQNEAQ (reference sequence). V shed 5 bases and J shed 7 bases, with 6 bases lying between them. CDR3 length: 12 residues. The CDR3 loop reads CASSTPNSPLHF. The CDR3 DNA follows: TGTGCCAGCAGCACACCGAATTCACCCCTCCACTTT.

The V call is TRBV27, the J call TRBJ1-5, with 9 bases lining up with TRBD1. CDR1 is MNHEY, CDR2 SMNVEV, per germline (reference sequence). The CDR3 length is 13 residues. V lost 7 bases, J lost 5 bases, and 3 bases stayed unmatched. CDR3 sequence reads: CASKGQGDQPQHF. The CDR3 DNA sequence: TGTGCCAGCAAGGGACAGGGCGATCAGCCCCAGCATTTT.

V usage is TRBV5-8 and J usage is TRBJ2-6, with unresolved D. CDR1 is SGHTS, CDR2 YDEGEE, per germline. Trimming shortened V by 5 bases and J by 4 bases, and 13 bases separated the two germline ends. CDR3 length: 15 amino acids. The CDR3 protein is CASSYPRKGANVLTF. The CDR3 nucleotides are TGTGCCAGCAGTTATCCGCGCAAGGGGGCCAACGTCCTGACTTTC.

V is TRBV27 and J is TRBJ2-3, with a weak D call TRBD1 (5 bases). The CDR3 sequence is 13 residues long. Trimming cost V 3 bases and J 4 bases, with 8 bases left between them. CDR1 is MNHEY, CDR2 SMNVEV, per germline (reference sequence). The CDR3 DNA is TGTGCCAGCAGTTTCTTCAGGGCAGATACGCAGTATTTT. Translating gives CASSFFRADTQYF.

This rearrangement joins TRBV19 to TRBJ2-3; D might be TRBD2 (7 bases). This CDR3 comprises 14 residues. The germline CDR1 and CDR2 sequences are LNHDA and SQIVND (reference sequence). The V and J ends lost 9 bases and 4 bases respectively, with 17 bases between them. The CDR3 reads CASTMSGGPDTQYF. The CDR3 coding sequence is TGTGCCAGCACAATGTCGGGGGGCCCAGATACGCAGTATTTT.

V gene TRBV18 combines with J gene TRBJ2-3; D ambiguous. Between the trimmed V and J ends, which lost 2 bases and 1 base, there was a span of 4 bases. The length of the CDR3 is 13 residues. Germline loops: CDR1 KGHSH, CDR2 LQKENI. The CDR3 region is CASSPGGTDTQYF. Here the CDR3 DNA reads TGTGCCAGCTCACCAGGAGGCACAGATACGCAGTATTTT.

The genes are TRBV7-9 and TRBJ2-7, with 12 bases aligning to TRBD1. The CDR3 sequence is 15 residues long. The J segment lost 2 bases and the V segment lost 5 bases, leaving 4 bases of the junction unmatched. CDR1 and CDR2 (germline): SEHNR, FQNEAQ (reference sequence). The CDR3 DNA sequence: TGTGCCAGCAGCAACCGGGACAGGGGGCCCTACGAGCAGTACTTC. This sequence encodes CASSNRDRGPYEQYF.

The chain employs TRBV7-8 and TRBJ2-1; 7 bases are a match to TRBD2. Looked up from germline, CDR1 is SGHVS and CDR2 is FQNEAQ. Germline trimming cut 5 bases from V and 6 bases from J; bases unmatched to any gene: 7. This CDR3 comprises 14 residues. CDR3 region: CASSPRREGNEQFF. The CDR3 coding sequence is TGTGCCAGCAGCCCTCGAAGGGAGGGCAATGAGCAGTTCTTC.

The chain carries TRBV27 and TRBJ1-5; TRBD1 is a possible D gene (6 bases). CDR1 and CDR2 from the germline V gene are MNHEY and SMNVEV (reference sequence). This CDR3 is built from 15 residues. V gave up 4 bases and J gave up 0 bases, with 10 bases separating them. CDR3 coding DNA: TGTGCCAGCAGTTCAGGGGCTTATAGCAATCAGCCCCAGCATTTT. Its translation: CASSSGAYSNQPQHF.

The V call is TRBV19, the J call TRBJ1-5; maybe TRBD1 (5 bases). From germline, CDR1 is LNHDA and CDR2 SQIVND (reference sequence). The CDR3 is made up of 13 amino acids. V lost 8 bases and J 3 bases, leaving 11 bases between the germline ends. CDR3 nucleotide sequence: TGTGCCAGTCAGGAGGGGCCCAATCAGCCCCAGCATTTT. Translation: CASQEGPNQPQHF.

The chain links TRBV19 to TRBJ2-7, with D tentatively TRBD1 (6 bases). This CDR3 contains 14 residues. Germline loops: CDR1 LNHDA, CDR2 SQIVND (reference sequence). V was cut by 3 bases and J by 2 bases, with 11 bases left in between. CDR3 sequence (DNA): TGTGCCAGTAGTATCTCGACAGGAACCTACGAGCAGTACTTC. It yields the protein CASSISTGTYEQYF.